This TCR beta chain was documented in a study of cytomegalovirus exposure and HLA in healthy donors. CDR3 length: 13 residues. From germline, CDR1 is SGHNT and CDR2 YENEEA. The V gene lost 5 bases and the J gene lost 2 bases, with 9 bases spanning the gap. Study-level points and caveats: It was in a later analysis that TCR association rates were seen to vary by HLA locus, highest for DRB1 and lowest for HLA-C. Certain sequence variants were highly shared and formed a cluster, and this cluster was likely a sequencing artifact. In an earlier analysis, most TCR beta V segments were productive about 90% or about 30% of the time. High specificity and sensitivity for cytomegalovirus status were reported for the classifier.

Remarks on this clone: The antigen remains undetermined.

Use of 60 Vbeta and 13 Jbeta primers characterized the PCR. This table comes from immunoSEQ multiplex PCR, and its TCRdb copy is limited to in-frame clones, with some not included. Of 150,000 to 200,000 clones listed, around 78% are singletons. The TCR comes from a woman between 40 and 55 years old in good health and CMV-seronegative. The chain employs TRBV11-3 and TRBJ1-2; perhaps TRBD1 as D (6 bases). The sequenced sample was PBMCs. The CDR3 loop reads CASSPDRNYGYTF. Here the CDR3 DNA reads TGTGCCAGCAGCCCTGACAGGAACTATGGCTACACCTTC.